The 27 T cell receptor beta chains listed next were all sequenced from one sample in a study of blood T cells in healthy people across ages. Next came a second PCR, run for about 6 to 12 cycles, which used a sample-barcoded 5' primer along with a J-beta primer mix. TCRdb ran MiXCR on the 5' RACE reads and lists one entry per CDR3 protein. The sample lists fewer than 2,000,000 distinct CDR3 sequences; roughly two fifths were seen once. The sample was blood. Every receptor here comes from a human donor in good health.

The gene calls are TRBV7-9 and TRBJ2-3, with TRBD1 matching over 10 bases. CDR1 SEHNR and CDR2 FQNEAQ come from the germline V gene (reference sequence). This CDR3 region has 14 residues. V was pared by 7 bases and J by 4 bases, with 5 bases of the junction left unmatched. The CDR3: CASTRQGASDTQYF. The CDR3 DNA follows: TGTGCCAGCACTCGACAGGGGGCGTCAGATACGCAGTATTTT.

The table lists this clonotype with a few counts. The V call is TRBV7-9, the J call TRBJ2-3; weak D call: TRBD2 (5 bases). Deletions cut 11 bases from V and 0 bases from J, with 15 bases between. The germline gives CDR1 SEHNR, CDR2 FQNEAQ (reference sequence). The CDR3 runs 14 residues. The CDR3: CALKSGGSTDTQYF. CDR3 DNA: TGTGCCTTAAAAAGCGGAGGTAGCACAGATACGCAGTATTTT.

The chain has TRBV3-1 and TRBJ2-2; 12 bases match TRBD2. The junction had 6 bases not matched to a gene; V was cut back by 5 bases and J by 5 bases. From germline, CDR1 is LGHDT and CDR2 YNNKEL (reference sequence). The CDR3 consists of 16 residues. CDR3 protein: CASSFQTSGGTGELFF. The CDR3 DNA sequence: TGTGCCAGCAGCTTCCAGACTAGCGGGGGAACCGGGGAGCTGTTTTTT.

J is TRBJ1-1 and V is TRBV27, with D hard to call. Germline V gives CDR1 MNHEY, CDR2 SMNVEV (reference sequence). The CDR3 has 14 residues. Trimming took off 5 bases at V and 1 base at J, with 11 bases between the two ends. CDR3 in amino acids: CASSPRWGNTEAFF. The CDR3 DNA reads as TGTGCCAGCAGTCCCCGCTGGGGGAACACTGAAGCTTTCTTT.

The rearrangement joins TRBV20-1 to TRBJ2-4; 10 positions match TRBD1. Germline assignment: CDR1 DFQATT and CDR2 SNEGSKA (reference sequence). The CDR3 is made up of 14 amino acids. V dropped 3 bases and J dropped 6; count of bases not matched to a gene: 5. CDR3 nucleotides: TGCAGTGCTAGGGCGGGACAGGGGATAAACATTCAGTACTTC. Its translation: CSARAGQGINIQYF.

This clonotype was seen a handful of times. The chain joins TRBV12-3 or TRBV12-4 to TRBJ1-4; TRBD1 might be the D (5 bases). The CDR3 loop spans 14 amino acids. V shed 5 bases and J shed 8 bases, with 15 bases lying between them. The CDR3 nucleotides are TGTGCCAGCAGTCGACGACAGAGGCGCGAAAAACTGTTTTTT. The encoded protein is CASSRRQRREKLFF.

This clonotype has a count of ten or more. The chain is built from TRBV6-6 and TRBJ1-2; D gene ambiguous. The germline V and J ends were trimmed by 2 bases and 6 bases, with 13 bases remaining between them. In germline, CDR1 is MNHNY, CDR2 SVGAGI (reference sequence). The CDR3 sequence is 14 residues long. CDR3 sequence reads: CASSYTRNQHGYTF. The DNA for the CDR3 is TGTGCCAGCAGTTACACCAGGAACCAGCATGGCTACACCTTC.

This clonotype was found a few times. The V and J genes are TRBV20-1 and TRBJ2-7; possibly TRBD1 for D (6 bases). There are 13 residues in the CDR3. V was shortened by 4 bases and J by 6 bases, with 16 bases between the two germline ends. Germline CDR1 is DFQATT and CDR2 is SNEGSKA (reference sequence). As DNA, the CDR3 is TGCAGTGCTACTACTATTACAGGGCGCGAGCAGTACTTC. Residues: CSATTITGREQYF.

This chain uses TRBV24-1 with TRBJ1-2, with D unresolved. V was trimmed by 4 bases and J by 2 bases, leaving 13 bases between them. The length of the CDR3 is 15 residues. The germline V gene encodes CDR1 KGHDR and CDR2 SFDVKD. CDR3 bases: TGTGCCACCAGTGACTCCCGCGGGCAAAACTATGGCTACACCTTC. Translated: CATSDSRGQNYGYTF.

This sequence joins TRBV6-1 and TRBJ2-5; TRBD2 aligns across 11 bases. The better agreement between TRBJ2-7 and the DNA end casts doubt on the J call. This CDR3 has 12 residues. The V gene's germline CDR1 is MNHNS and CDR2 SASEGT. CDR3 protein: CASTGLADEQYF. The CDR3 nucleotides are TGTGCCAGCACGGGACTAGCGGACGAGCAGTACTTC.

About this clonotype: This CDR3 fails to terminate in the conserved phenylalanine or tryptophan, so it likely reflects a read error. The CDR3 here is CASSYRDEAFV. CDR3 DNA: TGTGCCAGCAGTTACCGGGATGAAGCTTTCGTT. This sequence joins TRBV6-6 and TRBJ1-1; unclear D gene. Germline-derived CDR1 and CDR2 are MNHNY and SVGAGI (reference sequence). This CDR3 region has 11 residues. V lost 2 bases and J lost 7, with 5 bases in between.

This chain connects TRBV27 to TRBJ1-4, with D possibly being TRBD1 (6 bases). This CDR3 spans 13 amino acids. V was clipped by 6 bases and J by 1 base, with 6 bases between them. The germline V gene encodes CDR1 MNHEY and CDR2 SMNVEV (reference sequence). The CDR3 DNA sequence: TGTGCCAGCAGGACAGGAACTAATGAAAAACTGTTTTTT. Its translation: CASRTGTNEKLFF.

The rearrangement uses TRBV20-1 and TRBJ2-7; D is perhaps TRBD1 or TRBD2 (6 bases each). V lost 0 bases, J lost 5 bases, and 17 bases lay in between. The CDR3 has 15 amino acids. Per the germline V gene, CDR1 is DFQATT and CDR2 is SNEGSKA (reference sequence). CDR3 nucleotide sequence: TGCAGTGCTAGAGATTTGGGGGGCCTTGTCCACGAGCAGTACTTC. It codes for CSARDLGGLVHEQYF.

This clonotype turned up a few times. This chain joins TRBV20-1 and TRBJ1-2; the match to TRBD1 covers 9 bases. The V segment lost 6 bases and the J segment 4 bases; nucleotides outside the gene matches: 9. This CDR3 spans 14 amino acids. CDR1 and CDR2 (germline): DFQATT, SNEGSKA (reference sequence). The CDR3 is CSAPGQGGIYGYTF. The CDR3 nucleotides read TGCAGTGCCCCGGGACAGGGTGGAATCTATGGCTACACCTTC.

J is TRBJ2-7 and V is TRBV4-1, with 8 positions matching TRBD1. Germline CDR1 MGHRA, CDR2 YSYEKL. The CDR3 is made up of 16 amino acids. Trimming removed 4 bases from V and 0 bases from J; junction bases left unmatched: 8. The CDR3 loop reads CASSRITGGSSYEQYF. The CDR3 coding sequence is TGCGCCAGCAGCCGGATAACAGGGGGATCCTCCTACGAGCAGTACTTC.

Regarding this clonotype: A much larger clone lies a single base off, so this may be a read error. The rearrangement joins TRBV12-3 or TRBV12-4 to TRBJ2-1; the D gene could be TRBD1 or TRBD2 (6 bases each). This CDR3 comprises 16 residues. CDR3 bases: TGTGCCAGCACCCTAGGAGGGGGACTCTATCACAATGGGCAGTTCTTC. Amino acid sequence: CASTLGGGLYHNGQFF.

CDR3 sequence reads: CSAPAPGRTNEKLFF. As DNA, the CDR3 is TGCAGTGCTCCTGCGCCCGGTCGGACTAATGAAAAACTGTTTTTT. The chain joins TRBV20-1 to TRBJ1-4, with no clear D. The germline CDR1 and CDR2 sequences are DFQATT and SNEGSKA (reference sequence). V gave up 5 bases and J gave up 2 bases, with 15 bases separating them. This CDR3 comprises 15 residues.

This clonotype turned up a few times. The J gene is TRBJ2-3, the V gene TRBV7-9; tentatively, D is TRBD2 (6 bases). V gave up 6 bases and J gave up 0 bases, with 25 bases separating them. CDR1 and CDR2 from the germline V gene are SEHNR and FQNEAQ (reference sequence). The CDR3 is 19 amino acids. The CDR3 DNA reads as TGTGCCAGCAGTTTCCCTCCCCCGGGACTCCTGTCTAGCACAGATACGCAGTATTTT. This codes for CASSFPPPGLLSSTDTQYF.

This clonotype was seen a handful of times. The rearrangement uses TRBV4-3 and TRBJ2-7; 7 positions match TRBD1. CDR1 LGHNA and CDR2 YSLEER come from the germline V gene. V trimming: 4 bases; J trimming: 4 bases; junction bases outside the gene matches: 7. The CDR3 runs to 14 residues. CDR3 coding DNA: TGCGCCAGCAGCCCAGAGCAGGGGGTATACGAGCAGTACTTC. It encodes CASSPEQGVYEQYF.

The CDR3 coding sequence is TGCAGTGCTAGCGGGGGGGCTCGAGAAACAGATACGCAGTATTTT. It translates to CSASGGARETDTQYF. The chain joins TRBV20-1 to TRBJ2-3, with 8 bases fitting TRBD2. V trimming: 3 bases; J trimming: 3 bases; junction bases outside the gene matches: 8. In germline, CDR1 is DFQATT, CDR2 SNEGSKA (reference sequence). The CDR3 is made up of 15 amino acids.

J is TRBJ2-3 and V is TRBV7-2; 8 nucleotides line up with TRBD2. This CDR3 is built from 12 residues. Germline V gene lookup returns CDR1 SGHTA and CDR2 FQGNSA. Germline trimming cut 8 bases from V and 4 bases from J; bases unmatched to any gene: 2. CDR3 DNA: TGTGCCAGCGCAGCGGGGGCAGATACGCAGTATTTT. It yields the protein CASAAGADTQYF.

The chain combines TRBV24-1 with TRBJ2-3, with D possibly called TRBD1 or TRBD2 (5 bases each). Germline V CDR1 and CDR2: KGHDR, SFDVKD. The V end lost 1 base, the J end lost 3 bases, and 10 bases lay between the germline ends. This CDR3 is 15 amino acids long. CDR3: CATSDFFGATDTQYF. The CDR3 bases are TGTGCCACCAGTGATTTTTTCGGGGCTACAGATACGCAGTATTTT.

As regards this clonotype: Germline and junction disagree at one end, which may indicate a read error. The V call is TRBV20-1, the J call TRBJ1-6; TRBD1 aligns across 8 bases. The CDR3 extends over 16 amino acids. Germline CDR1 DFQATT, CDR2 SNEGSKA (reference sequence). This CDR3 reads CSARPRQGPYNSPLHF. The CDR3 DNA is TGCAGTGCTAGACCCAGACAGGGGCCCTACAATTCGCCCCTCCACTTT.

This clonotype was seen only once. The gene calls are TRBV29-1 and TRBJ2-1; D not resolved. The germline CDR1 and CDR2 sequences are SQVTM and ANQGSEA. Trimming took off 3 bases at V and 13 bases at J, with 13 bases between the two ends. CDR3 length: 11 residues. DNA for the CDR3: TGCAGCGTTGAGAAGGAGCTTGCCCAGTTCTTC. Translation: CSVEKELAQFF.

The chain combines TRBV20-1 with TRBJ2-4, with D unclear. The end of the DNA fits TRBJ2-7 better, so the J call may be wrong. There are 13 residues in the CDR3. CDR1 DFQATT and CDR2 SNEGSKA come from the germline V gene (reference sequence). The CDR3 DNA is TGCAGTGCTAGATGCCCCGGTTTGCACGAGCAGTACTTC. Residues: CSARCPGLHEQYF.

The rearrangement joins TRBV7-9 to TRBJ2-3; TRBD1 agrees at 7 bases. Germline CDR1 and CDR2: SEHNR and FQNEAQ (reference sequence). The V gene end was trimmed by 11 bases and the J gene end by 0 bases; junction bases not matched to a gene: 8. This CDR3 is 14 amino acids long. CDR3 sequence (DNA): TGTGCCCTGGAAGGGGGCCTTAGCACAGATACGCAGTATTTT. It specifies CALEGGLSTDTQYF.

This rearrangement joins TRBV10-3 to TRBJ2-7, with a weak D call TRBD1 (5 bases). The germline gives CDR1 ENHRY, CDR2 SYGVKD. The CDR3 runs 15 residues. V was pared by 6 bases and J by 3 bases, with 18 bases between. CDR3 DNA sequence: TGTGCCATCAGCGACAGCATACGCGTCAACTACGAGCAGTACTTC. Encoded protein: CAISDSIRVNYEQYF.